This T cell receptor beta chain was sequenced for a study of T-cell memory formation after mild COVID-19. After 5'RACE with constant-segment primers, TCR alpha and TCR beta cDNA libraries carrying sample barcodes and UMIs were obtained. Using its own MiXCR run on the 5' RACE reads, TCRdb lists one record per CDR3 protein. Counted here are about 57,000 distinct CDR3 sequences, approximately 12% occurring once; the ten biggest clones make up 24%. There are many counts of this clonotype. The antigen is unknown. Study findings and constraints: The CD4+ clones that contracted clustered mainly within CM and EM, and the CD8+ clones concentrated in EMRA. Balance between CD4 and CD8 was seen in clones contracting day 15 to 85, and a CD4+ lean was seen in later expanders.

This TCR was sampled from a man aged 18-30 years who had mild COVID-19 (a few samples of this study predate the infection). Cell type and time point are not known. The sequencing sample was made of PBMCs or a T cell subset sorted from them (not recorded which).

In nucleotides, the CDR3 is TGTGCCAGCAGCCAAACTGACAGGGGGCGAAGTAGTGATACGCAGTATTTT. It translates to CASSQTDRGRSSDTQYF. The gene calls are TRBV4-2 and TRBJ2-3; 10 bases align to TRBD1. Germline assignment: CDR1 LGHNA and CDR2 YNFKEQ. The CDR3 loop spans 17 amino acids. V lost 2 bases and J lost 6; bases outside the gene matches: 11.